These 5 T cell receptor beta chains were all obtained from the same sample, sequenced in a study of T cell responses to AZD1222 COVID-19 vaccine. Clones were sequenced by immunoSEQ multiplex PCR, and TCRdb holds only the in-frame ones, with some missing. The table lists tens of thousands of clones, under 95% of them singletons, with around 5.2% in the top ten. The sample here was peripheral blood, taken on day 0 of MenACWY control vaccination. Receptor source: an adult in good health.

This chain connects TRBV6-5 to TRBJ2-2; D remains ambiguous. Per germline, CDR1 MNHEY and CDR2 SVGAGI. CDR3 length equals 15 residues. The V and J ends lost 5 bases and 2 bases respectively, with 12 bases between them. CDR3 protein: CASSHPGDNTGELFF. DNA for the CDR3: TGTGCCAGCAGTCACCCGGGCGATAACACCGGGGAGCTGTTTTTT.

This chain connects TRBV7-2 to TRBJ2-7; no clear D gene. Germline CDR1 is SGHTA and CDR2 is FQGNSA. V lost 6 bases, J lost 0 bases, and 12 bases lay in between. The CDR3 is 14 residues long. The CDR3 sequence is CASSLDTPSYEQYF. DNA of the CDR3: TGTGCCAGCAGTCTTGATACACCCTCCTACGAGCAGTACTTC.

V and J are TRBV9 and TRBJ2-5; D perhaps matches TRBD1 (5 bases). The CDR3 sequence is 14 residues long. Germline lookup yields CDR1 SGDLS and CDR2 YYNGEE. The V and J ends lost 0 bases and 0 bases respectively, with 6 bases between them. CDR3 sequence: CASSVDRNQETQYF. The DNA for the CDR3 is TGTGCCAGCAGCGTAGACAGGAACCAAGAGACCCAGTACTTC. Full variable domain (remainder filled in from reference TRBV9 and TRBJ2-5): DSGVTQTPKHLITATGQRVTLRCSPRSGDLSVYWYQQSLDQGLQFLIQYYNGEERAKGNILERFSAQQFPDLHSELNLSSLELGDSALYFCASSVDRNQETQYFGPGTRLLVL.

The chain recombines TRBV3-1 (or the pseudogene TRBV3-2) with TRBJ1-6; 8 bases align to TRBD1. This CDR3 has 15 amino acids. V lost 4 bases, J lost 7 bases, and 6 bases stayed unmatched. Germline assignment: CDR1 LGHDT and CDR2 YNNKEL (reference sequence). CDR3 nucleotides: TGTGCCAGCAGCCCTTCGGACAGGGACAATTCACCCCTCCACTTT. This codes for CASSPSDRDNSPLHF.

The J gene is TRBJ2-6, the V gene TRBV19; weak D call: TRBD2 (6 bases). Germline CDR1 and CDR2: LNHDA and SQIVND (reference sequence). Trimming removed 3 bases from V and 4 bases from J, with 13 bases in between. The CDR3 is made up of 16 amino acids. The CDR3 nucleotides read TGTGCCAGTAGTATTCGGGGAGGCTCGGGGGCCAACGTCCTGACTTTC. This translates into CASSIRGGSGANVLTF. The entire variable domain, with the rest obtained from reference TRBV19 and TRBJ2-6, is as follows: DGGITQSPKYLFRKEGQNVTLSCEQNLNHDAMYWYRQDPGQGLRLIYYSQIVNDFQKGDIAEGYSVSREKKESFPLTVTSAQKNPTAFYLCASSIRGGSGANVLTFGAGSRLTVL.